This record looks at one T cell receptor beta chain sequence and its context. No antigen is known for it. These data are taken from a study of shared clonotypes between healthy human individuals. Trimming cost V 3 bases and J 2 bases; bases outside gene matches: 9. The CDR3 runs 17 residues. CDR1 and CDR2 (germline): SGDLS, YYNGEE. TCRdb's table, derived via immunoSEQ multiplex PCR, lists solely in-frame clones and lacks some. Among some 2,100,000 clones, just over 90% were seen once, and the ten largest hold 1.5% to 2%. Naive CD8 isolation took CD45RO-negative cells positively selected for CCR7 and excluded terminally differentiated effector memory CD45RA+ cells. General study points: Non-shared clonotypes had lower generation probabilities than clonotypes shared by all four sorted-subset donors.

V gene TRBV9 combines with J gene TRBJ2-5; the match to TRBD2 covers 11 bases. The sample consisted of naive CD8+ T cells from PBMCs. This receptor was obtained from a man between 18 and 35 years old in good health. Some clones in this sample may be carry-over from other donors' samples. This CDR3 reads CASSDVNSGRAQETQYF. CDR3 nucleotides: TGTGCCAGCAGCGACGTGAATAGCGGGAGGGCGCAAGAGACCCAGTACTTC.